What follows describes a single T cell receptor beta chain. This record comes from a study of T cell changes during pregnancy in multiple sclerosis. Looked up from germline, CDR1 is MNHEY and CDR2 is SMNVEV (reference sequence). J lost 3 bases, V lost 6 bases, and 6 bases had no gene match. The CDR3 contains 14 residues. Repertoires were generated with immunoSEQ multiplex PCR, while TCRdb's copy carries only in-frame clones and drops some. The sample records 100,000 to 140,000 clones, 80% to 95% being singletons. This chain uses TRBV27 with TRBJ1-2, with 8 bases that match TRBD1. The material sequenced was peripheral blood, taken in the third trimester of pregnancy. The source is a female donor in good health, enrolled as a control in a pregnancy study. CDR3 sequence (DNA): TGTGCCAGCAGCCGGACAGGGTTGGACTATGGCTACACCTTC. It encodes CASSRTGLDYGYTF.